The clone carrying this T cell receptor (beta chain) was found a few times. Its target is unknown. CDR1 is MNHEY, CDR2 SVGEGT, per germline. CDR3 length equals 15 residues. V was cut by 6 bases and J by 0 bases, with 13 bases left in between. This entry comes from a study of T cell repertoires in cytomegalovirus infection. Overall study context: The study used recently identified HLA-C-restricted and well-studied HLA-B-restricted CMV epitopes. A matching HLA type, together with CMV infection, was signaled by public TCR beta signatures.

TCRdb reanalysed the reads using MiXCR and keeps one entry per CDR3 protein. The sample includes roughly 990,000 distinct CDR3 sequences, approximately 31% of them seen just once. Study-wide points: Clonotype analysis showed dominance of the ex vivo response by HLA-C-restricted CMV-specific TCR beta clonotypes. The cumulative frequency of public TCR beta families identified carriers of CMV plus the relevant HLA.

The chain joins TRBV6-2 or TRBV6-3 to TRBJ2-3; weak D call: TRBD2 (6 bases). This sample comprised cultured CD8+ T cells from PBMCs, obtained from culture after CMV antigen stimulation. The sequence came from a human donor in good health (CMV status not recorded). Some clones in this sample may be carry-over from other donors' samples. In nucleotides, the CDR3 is TGTGCCAGCAGACTCGGGACTTCTAGCACAGATACGCAGTATTTT. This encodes CASRLGTSSTDTQYF.